This paragraph covers one T cell receptor (beta chain) sequence. The assay was immunoSEQ multiplex PCR, and TCRdb's table has in-frame clones only and misses some. The table shows just under 30,000 clones, with roughly nine tenths occurring only once. The record originates from a study of T cells in localized non-small cell lung cancer. The germline CDR1 and CDR2 sequences are LNHDA and SQIVND (reference sequence). CDR3 length equals 15 residues. V was pared by 0 bases and J by 5 bases, with 6 bases of the junction left unmatched. The origin of this receptor is a woman aged 40 to 75 with stage I lung adenocarcinoma. Sequenced material: peripheral blood, taken before any cancer treatment. The chain links TRBV19 to TRBJ1-1; TRBD1 aligns across 7 bases. CDR3 loop: CASSIEGGRWTEAFF. The CDR3 region has the DNA TGTGCCAGTAGTATAGAAGGGGGCCGATGGACTGAAGCTTTCTTT.